The clone carrying this T cell receptor beta chain was seen a handful of times. What it binds is not known. The study made its TCR cDNA through 5'RACE template switching. That step introduced a universal primer site along with UMIs. Each CDR3 protein is one row after TCRdb ran MiXCR on the 5' RACE reads. In the table there are over 120,000 distinct CDR3 sequences, approximately 6.6% of which are singletons. The sample belongs to a study of T cells after yellow fever vaccination. About the research overall: Where fractions had low cell numbers, libraries were prepared from them with the SMART-Seq v4 Ultra Low Input RNA kit.

Findings and limits, study-wide: Abundant clonotypes from the bulk population could have been carried over as contaminants into FACS-sorted repertoires.

V dropped 2 bases and J dropped 9 bases, with 14 bases sitting between them. The CDR3 is made up of 14 amino acids. Germline V gives CDR1 KGHSH, CDR2 LQKENI. V gene TRBV18 combines with J gene TRBJ2-1, with a weak D call TRBD2 (6 bases). The clonotype originates from a man aged 25 to 40 who received the YFV17D yellow fever vaccine. The source was CD4+ T cells sorted from PBMCs, collected 10 days after the yellow fever booster vaccination. The CDR3 coding sequence is TGTGCCAGCTCACCAGACGACCTTAGCGGTGAGCAGTTCTTC. Translation: CASSPDDLSGEQFF. The full variable domain, completed using reference TRBV18 and TRBJ2-1, is NAGVMQNPRHLVRRRGQEARLRCSPMKGHSHVYWYRQLPEEGLKFMVYLQKENIIDESGMPKERFSAEFPKEGPSILRIQQVVRGDSAAYFCASSPDDLSGEQFFGPGTRLTVL.